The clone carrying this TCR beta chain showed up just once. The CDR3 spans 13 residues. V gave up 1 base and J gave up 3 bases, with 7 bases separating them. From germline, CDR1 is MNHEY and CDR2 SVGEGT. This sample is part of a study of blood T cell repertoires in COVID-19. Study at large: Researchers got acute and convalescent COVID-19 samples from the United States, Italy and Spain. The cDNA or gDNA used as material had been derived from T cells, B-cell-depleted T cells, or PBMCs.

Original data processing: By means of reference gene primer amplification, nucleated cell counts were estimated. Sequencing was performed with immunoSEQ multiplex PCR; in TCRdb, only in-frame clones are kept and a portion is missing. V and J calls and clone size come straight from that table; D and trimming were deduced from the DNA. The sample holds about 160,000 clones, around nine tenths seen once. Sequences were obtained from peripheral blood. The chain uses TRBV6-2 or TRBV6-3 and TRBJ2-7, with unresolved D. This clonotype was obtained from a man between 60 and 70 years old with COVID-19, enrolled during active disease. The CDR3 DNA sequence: TGTGCCAGCAGTTACTGGCTTTACTACGAGCAGTACTTC. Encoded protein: CASSYWLYYEQYF.